A single sample gave rise to the 14 T cell receptor beta chains below, sequenced in a study of blood T cell repertoires in COVID-19. Sequenced by immunoSEQ multiplex PCR; TCRdb stores in-frame clones only, minus some. The table includes hundreds of thousands of clones, approximately 91% detected once. Sequencing was performed on peripheral blood. The receptors come from a woman between 45 and 65 years old with COVID-19, enrolled during active disease.

This clone has just one count. Within the sample, other DNA sequences also encode this same CDR3. This chain joins TRBV6-5 and TRBJ1-5; D uncertain. V gave up 8 bases and J gave up 4 bases, with 9 bases separating them. Germline assignment: CDR1 MNHEY and CDR2 SVGAGI. The CDR3 length is 12 residues. The CDR3 spells CASRRGNQPQHF. The CDR3 DNA is TGTGCCAGCCGTCGGGGAAATCAGCCCCAGCATTTT.

This rearrangement joins TRBV5-5 to TRBJ1-2, with TRBD1 as a possible D gene (6 bases). V was pared by 2 bases and J by 7 bases, with 12 bases between. CDR3 size: 13 residues. Germline-derived CDR1 and CDR2 are SGHKS and YYEKEE (reference sequence). CDR3 coding DNA: TGTGCCAGCAGCTTATCAGGGGAAGGTGGCTACACCTTC. It encodes CASSLSGEGGYTF.

The rearrangement links TRBV12-3 or TRBV12-4 to TRBJ1-2; a weak D match, TRBD1 (5 bases). The CDR3 is 13 amino acids. Trimming removed 2 bases at V and 6 bases at J, with 10 bases between. This CDR3 reads CASSLSRGDGYTF. CDR3 bases: TGTGCCAGCAGTTTAAGTCGGGGGGATGGCTACACCTTC.

The V call is TRBV4-1, the J call TRBJ2-1; unclear D gene. Germline V CDR1 and CDR2: MGHRA, YSYEKL. The CDR3 has 13 amino acids. V dropped 1 base and J dropped 2 bases, with 3 bases sitting between them. CDR3 protein: CASSQAAYNEQFF. DNA for the CDR3: TGCGCCAGCAGCCAAGCGGCCTACAATGAGCAGTTCTTC.

This clone showed up just once. The CDR3 region is CAFYTTGGGSNQPQHF. As DNA, the CDR3 is TGTGCCTTTTACACCACAGGGGGAGGAAGCAATCAGCCCCAGCATTTT. The rearrangement joins TRBV30 to TRBJ1-5; 8 nucleotides align to TRBD1. The germline CDR1 and CDR2 sequences are GTSNPN and SVGIG (reference sequence). Trimming cost V 7 bases and J 1 base; bases outside gene matches: 12. This CDR3 comprises 16 residues.

The chain carries TRBV10-1 and TRBJ2-1; weak D call: TRBD1 (6 bases). The CDR3 contains 12 residues. Between the trimmed V and J ends, which lost 3 bases and 6 bases, there was a span of 6 bases. Germline V lookup: CDR1 WNHNN, CDR2 SYGVQD (reference sequence). The CDR3 region is CASSEGGNEQFF. Here the CDR3 DNA reads TGCGCCAGCAGTGAAGGGGGCAATGAGCAGTTCTTC.

This chain links TRBV5-1 with TRBJ2-1, with D perhaps TRBD2 (5 bases). The CDR3 runs to 13 residues. Trimming removed 0 bases from V and 6 bases from J, with 7 bases in between. In germline, CDR1 is SGHRS, CDR2 YFSETQ. The CDR3 bases are TGCGCCAGCAGCTTGGGCGGACTCAATGAGCAGTTCTTC. Its protein is CASSLGGLNEQFF.

The chain carries TRBV30 and TRBJ1-2, with unresolved D. Germline CDR1 and CDR2: GTSNPN and SVGIG (reference sequence). V was clipped by 1 base and J by 5 bases, with 8 bases between them. The CDR3 sequence is 12 residues long. In DNA form, the CDR3 reads TGTGCCTGGAGTGAGGGAGGGTATGGCTACACCTTC. Its protein is CAWSEGGYGYTF.

The chain uses TRBV6-2 or TRBV6-3 and TRBJ1-6; the D is unclear. CDR3 length: 16 residues. Germline assignment: CDR1 MNHEY and CDR2 SVGEGT. Trimming pared 6 bases from V and 6 bases from J, leaving 18 bases between. The CDR3 DNA follows: TGTGCCAGCAGCCCCCGAGGGCAGCAAATTAATTCACCCCTCCACTTT. Translated, it gives CASSPRGQQINSPLHF.

The chain links TRBV9 to TRBJ2-1; 13 bases align to TRBD2. CDR1 is SGDLS, CDR2 YYNGEE, per germline. CDR3 length: 17 residues. V lost 0 bases, J lost 7 bases, and 7 bases stayed unmatched. The CDR3 loop is CASSVATSGGARNEQFF. The CDR3 DNA sequence: TGTGCCAGCAGCGTAGCCACTAGCGGGGGGGCACGTAATGAGCAGTTCTTC.

The chain uses TRBV30 and TRBJ2-7; 7 bases are shared with TRBD1. This CDR3 region has 14 residues. Germline V gene lookup returns CDR1 GTSNPN and CDR2 SVGIG (reference sequence). V lost 3 bases, J lost 3 bases, and 8 bases stayed unmatched. CDR3 sequence (DNA): TGTGCCTGGAGGGGAACAGGGGATAGCTACGAGCAGTACTTC. Encoded protein: CAWRGTGDSYEQYF.

The chain joins TRBV2 to TRBJ2-5; a possible D gene is TRBD2 (5 bases). Germline CDR1 is SNHLY and CDR2 is FYNNEI. This CDR3 is 11 amino acids long. V gave up 5 bases and J gave up 7 bases, with 8 bases separating them. The CDR3: CASSRGRTQYF. CDR3 DNA: TGTGCCAGCAGTCGAGGGAGGACCCAGTACTTC. Full variable domain (outside the CDR3, taken from reference TRBV2 and TRBJ2-5): EPEVTQTPSHQVTQMGQEVILRCVPISNHLYFYWYRQILGQKVEFLVSFYNNEISEKSEIFDDQFSVERPDGSNFTLKIRSTKLEDSAMYFCASSRGRTQYFGPGTRLLVL.

This clone was detected only once. The gene calls are TRBV7-9 and TRBJ2-7; 11 nucleotides agree with TRBD1. CDR1 and CDR2 (germline): SEHNR, FQNEAQ (reference sequence). The CDR3 is made up of 16 amino acids. The ends lost 5 bases at V and 6 bases at J; junction bases unmatched: 12. DNA of the CDR3: TGTGCCAGCAGCCACGCGGACAGGGGGCGGGTTGCCGAGCAGTACTTC. As protein: CASSHADRGRVAEQYF.

This clone was recorded only once. This chain joins TRBV3-1 (or the pseudogene TRBV3-2) and TRBJ1-1; possible D gene TRBD1, 5 bases. With 4 bases removed from V and 6 bases from J, the gap between germline ends came to 15 bases. CDR3 length: 14 residues. CDR1 is LGHDT, CDR2 YNNKEL, per germline (reference sequence). The CDR3 DNA is TGTGCCAGCAGCCTGTACACGGCGGGGGCTGAAGCTTTCTTT. As protein: CASSLYTAGAEAFF.